The 27 T cell receptor beta chains reported below all come from one sample, sequenced in a study of T cell repertoires in cytomegalovirus infection. Via MiXCR, TCRdb re-called the reads, giving one row per CDR3 protein. Among fewer than 1,000,000 distinct CDR3 sequences listed, around 32% were seen once. Which antigens these TCRs recognize remains unknown. The source material was cultured CD8+ T cells from PBMCs, sampled from culture after CMV antigen stimulation. These receptors were obtained from a human donor in good health (CMV status not recorded). Some clones in this sample may be carry-over from other donors' samples.

This clonotype was counted ten times or more. The chain recombines TRBV7-2 with TRBJ1-5; TRBD1 matches 12 bases. Trimming removed 6 bases from V and 0 bases from J; junction bases left unmatched: 12. Germline CDR1 is SGHTA and CDR2 is FQGNSA. This CDR3 spans 19 amino acids. CDR3 sequence reads: CASRLGTGGFTYSNQPQHF. CDR3 coding DNA: TGTGCCAGCAGACTAGGGACAGGGGGCTTCACGTATAGCAATCAGCCCCAGCATTTT.

The V gene is TRBV5-6, the J gene TRBJ2-2; unclear D gene. The germline gives CDR1 SGHDT, CDR2 YYEEEE. V was pared by 0 bases and J by 0 bases, with 9 bases between. The CDR3 has 16 residues. This CDR3 reads CASSLADEANTGELFF. The CDR3 DNA reads as TGTGCCAGCAGCTTGGCGGACGAGGCGAACACCGGGGAGCTGTTTTTT.

This clonotype was observed at least ten times. The chain joins TRBV7-9 to TRBJ1-2; 8 bases match TRBD1. Germline trimming cut 0 bases from V and 7 bases from J; bases unmatched to any gene: 7. The germline V gene encodes CDR1 SEHNR and CDR2 FQNEAQ (reference sequence). This CDR3 is 15 amino acids long. CDR3: CASSLAAGQGSGYTF. The CDR3 DNA reads TGTGCCAGCAGCTTAGCAGCCGGACAGGGTAGTGGCTACACCTTC. Variable domain in full (rest from reference TRBV7-9 and TRBJ1-2): DTGVSQNPRHKITKRGQNVTFRCDPISEHNRLYWYRQTLGQGPEFLTYFQNEAQLEKSRLLSDRFSAERPKGSFSTLEIQRTEQGDSAMYLCASSLAAGQGSGYTFGSGTRLTVV.

The chain combines TRBV20-1 with TRBJ1-4; no clear D gene. Looked up from germline, CDR1 is DFQATT and CDR2 is SNEGSKA (reference sequence). V shed 0 bases and J shed 1 base, with 6 bases lying between them. The CDR3 has 14 amino acids. The CDR3 DNA reads as TGCAGTGCTAGAGACTTGCTAACTAATGAAAAACTGTTTTTT. It codes for CSARDLLTNEKLFF.

V is TRBV4-1 and J is TRBJ1-6; 9 bases fit TRBD1. Trimming cost V 6 bases and J 2 bases; bases outside gene matches: 5. The germline V gene has CDR1 MGHRA and CDR2 YSYEKL. The CDR3 is 16 amino acids. The CDR3: CASSNRGQTYNSPLHF. Here the CDR3 DNA reads TGCGCCAGCAGTAACAGGGGGCAAACCTATAATTCACCCCTCCACTTT.

This clonotype was seen more than once but under ten times. The chain joins TRBV19 to TRBJ2-7, with TRBD1 matching over 10 bases. J was trimmed by 1 base and V by 3 bases; bases with no gene match: 3. Per germline, CDR1 LNHDA and CDR2 SQIVND (reference sequence). The CDR3 has 15 amino acids. DNA for the CDR3: TGTGCCAGTAGTATGCGGGACAGGGGTTCCTACGAGCAGTACTTC. This gives the protein CASSMRDRGSYEQYF. Full variable domain (outside the CDR3, taken from reference TRBV19 and TRBJ2-7): DGGITQSPKYLFRKEGQNVTLSCEQNLNHDAMYWYRQDPGQGLRLIYYSQIVNDFQKGDIAEGYSVSREKKESFPLTVTSAQKNPTAFYLCASSMRDRGSYEQYFGPGTRLTVT.

The chain is built from TRBV6-5 and TRBJ2-7, with 7 bases lining up with TRBD1. V shed 4 bases, J shed 3 bases, and the junction held 6 bases outside the gene matches. This CDR3 region has 14 residues. From germline, CDR1 is MNHEY and CDR2 SVGAGI. The CDR3: CASSSGQLRYEQYF. In nucleotides, the CDR3 is TGTGCCAGCAGTTCGGGACAGCTTCGCTACGAGCAGTACTTC.

This clonotype occurred once. The junction and the germline gene differ at one end; a read error may be behind it. The chain has TRBV19 and TRBJ2-1; 12 bases match TRBD2. The CDR3 has 15 residues. CDR1 and CDR2 (germline): LNHDA, SQIVND (reference sequence). The CDR3 region is CVSSSSSGGAEEQFF. The CDR3 nucleotides read TGTGTCAGTAGTAGCTCTAGCGGGGGGGCGGAGGAGCAGTTCTTC.

This clonotype was seen more than once but under ten times. V is TRBV12-3 or TRBV12-4 and J is TRBJ1-1; possible D gene TRBD1, 6 bases. The CDR3 loop spans 17 amino acids. V shed 6 bases and J shed 0 bases, with 20 bases lying between them. The CDR3 loop is CASSSPTGRAMNTEAFF. In DNA form, the CDR3 reads TGTGCCAGCAGCTCCCCTACAGGGAGGGCAATGAACACTGAAGCTTTCTTT.

This clonotype was observed at least ten times. The chain is built from TRBV7-8 and TRBJ2-7, with 7 bases fitting TRBD2. Germline values: CDR1 SGHVS, CDR2 FQNEAQ. V was pared by 1 base and J by 1 base, with 4 bases of the junction left unmatched. The CDR3 extends over 15 amino acids. CDR3 DNA: TGTGCCAGCAGCTTAGTAGCGGGTTCTTCCTACGAGCAGTACTTC. The encoded protein is CASSLVAGSSYEQYF.

This chain joins TRBV7-9 and TRBJ1-2; the match to TRBD1 covers 8 bases. The germline V gene has CDR1 SEHNR and CDR2 FQNEAQ (reference sequence). V dropped 5 bases and J dropped 5; count of bases not matched to a gene: 19. CDR3 length equals 18 residues. Written as DNA, the CDR3 is TGTGCCAGCAGCATCGACAGGGGAGGTAATTGGCTTAAATATGGCTACACCTTC. Residues: CASSIDRGGNWLKYGYTF. Full variable domain (outside the CDR3, taken from reference TRBV7-9 and TRBJ1-2): DTGVSQNPRHKITKRGQNVTFRCDPISEHNRLYWYRQTLGQGPEFLTYFQNEAQLEKSRLLSDRFSAERPKGSFSTLEIQRTEQGDSAMYLCASSIDRGGNWLKYGYTFGSGTRLTVV.

This chain joins TRBV19 and TRBJ1-5; D perhaps matches TRBD1 (6 bases). The germline V gene has CDR1 LNHDA and CDR2 SQIVND (reference sequence). The V end was cut by 0 bases, the J end by 9 bases, with 12 bases between. The CDR3 totals 14 residues. CDR3 bases: TGTGCCAGTAGTATAGAGGCAGGGGCTTGGCCCCAGCATTTT. Its protein product is CASSIEAGAWPQHF.

This clonotype showed up just a few times. J is TRBJ2-6 and V is TRBV12-3 or TRBV12-4; a possible D gene is TRBD2 (6 bases). With 7 bases removed from V and 1 base from J, the gap between germline ends came to 14 bases. This CDR3 region has 16 residues. This CDR3 reads CASTTWGESGANVLTF. The CDR3 DNA reads TGTGCCAGCACCACATGGGGGGAATCTGGGGCCAACGTCCTGACTTTC.

V is TRBV6-6 and J is TRBJ1-5, with 9 positions matching TRBD1. V was pared by 2 bases and J by 7 bases, with 3 bases of the junction left unmatched. CDR3 length: 14 amino acids. Germline lookup yields CDR1 MNHNY and CDR2 SVGAGI (reference sequence). As DNA, the CDR3 is TGTGCCAGCAGTTACGGACAGGGGTGGCAGCCCCAGCATTTT. Translated: CASSYGQGWQPQHF.

Details on this clonotype: Just one base apart from a much larger clone, this may be a read error. The chain links TRBV7-8 to TRBJ2-1; D is possibly TRBD1 or TRBD2 (5 bases each). The CDR3 extends over 18 amino acids. Germline V CDR1 and CDR2: SGHVS, FQNEAQ. CDR3: CASILGTPDPGSCNEQFF. CDR3 coding DNA: TGTGCCAGCATCCTAGGGACGCCGGACCCCGGCTCCTGCAATGAGCAGTTCTTC.

This clonotype has ten or more counts. CDR3 coding DNA: TGTGCCAGCAGCTTGATTAGCGGGGGCCCTTTTAATGAGCAGTTCTTC. Amino acids: CASSLISGGPFNEQFF. The chain is built from TRBV7-9 and TRBJ2-1, with TRBD2 identical over 9 bases. With 3 bases clipped from V and 7 bases from J, the junction kept 10 bases outside the gene matches. This CDR3 spans 16 amino acids. Germline assignment: CDR1 SEHNR and CDR2 FQNEAQ (reference sequence).

The chain is built from TRBV20-1 and TRBJ2-1; TRBD2 matches 7 bases. Looked up from germline, CDR1 is DFQATT and CDR2 is SNEGSKA (reference sequence). The CDR3 length is 15 residues. With 0 bases clipped from V and 4 bases from J, the junction kept 6 bases outside the gene matches. The CDR3 spells CSARDLGLPYNEQFF. DNA of the CDR3: TGCAGTGCTAGAGATCTGGGACTACCTTACAATGAGCAGTTCTTC.

This clonotype has at least ten counts. The chain uses TRBV7-2 and TRBJ2-5, with 12 bases identical to TRBD1. The length of the CDR3 is 12 residues. The germline gives CDR1 SGHTA, CDR2 FQGNSA. The trim removed 5 bases at V and 12 bases at J, leaving 4 bases unmatched. CDR3: CASSGTGGPKYF. The CDR3 bases are TGTGCCAGCAGCGGGACAGGGGGCCCGAAGTACTTC.

J is TRBJ1-2 and V is TRBV10-3, with D perhaps matching TRBD1 (6 bases). This CDR3 is built from 15 residues. Germline loops: CDR1 ENHRY, CDR2 SYGVKD. V was cut by 8 bases and J by 3 bases, with 19 bases left in between. CDR3 nucleotides: TGTGCCATCCGACAGATTAACAGGGTTGACTATGGCTACACCTTC. This encodes CAIRQINRVDYGYTF.

The chain joins TRBV28 to TRBJ1-2, with 7 bases aligning to TRBD1. Germline-derived CDR1 and CDR2 are MDHEN and SYDVKM. The CDR3 is 15 residues long. V was pared by 6 bases and J by 4 bases, with 11 bases of the junction left unmatched. The CDR3 DNA follows: TGTGCCAGCAGATCCAGGGACAGAACCATCTATGGCTACACCTTC. This gives the protein CASRSRDRTIYGYTF.

The chain uses TRBV20-1 and TRBJ2-1; D remains unclear. This CDR3 has 15 residues. CDR1 and CDR2 (germline): DFQATT, SNEGSKA (reference sequence). V was pared by 0 bases and J by 0 bases, with 9 bases between. The CDR3 bases are TGCAGTGCTAGAGATAGACTGAGCTCCTACAATGAGCAGTTCTTC. This encodes CSARDRLSSYNEQFF.

This clonotype was found once. The rearrangement uses TRBV28 and TRBJ1-2; D might be TRBD1 (5 bases). From germline, CDR1 is MDHEN and CDR2 SYDVKM. The CDR3 is 15 amino acids. Trimming stripped 5 bases from V and 3 bases from J, with 16 bases between. The CDR3 nucleotides are TGTGCCAGCAGTCCCCTTCGTACAGGCTACTATGGCTACACCTTC. This encodes CASSPLRTGYYGYTF.

This clonotype has only a few counts. The chain links TRBV19 to TRBJ1-1; D not certain. The CDR3 contains 16 residues. Trimming shortened V by 0 bases and J by 1 base, and 12 bases separated the two germline ends. Germline V lookup: CDR1 LNHDA, CDR2 SQIVND (reference sequence). The CDR3 region has the DNA TGTGCCAGTAGTATAGAGTTCTGGGAGGAGAACACTGAAGCTTTCTTT. Residues: CASSIEFWEENTEAFF.

This clonotype came up many times. This chain joins TRBV10-3 and TRBJ2-1, with TRBD2 matching over 14 bases. Looked up from germline, CDR1 is ENHRY and CDR2 is SYGVKD. The ends lost 0 bases at V and 5 bases at J; junction bases unmatched: 6. The CDR3 contains 18 residues. CDR3 in DNA: TGTGCCATCAGTGAGTCCGGACTAGCGGGGGGTATGGACAATGAGCAGTTCTTC. It specifies CAISESGLAGGMDNEQFF.

This clonotype turned up a few times. The gene calls are TRBV10-3 and TRBJ2-2; tentatively, D is TRBD1 (6 bases). Trimming stripped 7 bases from V and 3 bases from J, with 24 bases between. Germline CDR1 reads ENHRY; CDR2 reads SYGVKD. The CDR3 covers 18 residues. In nucleotides, the CDR3 is TGTGCCATCAAAGTGCTTGGGACAAGCCGAAAGGACACCGGGGAGCTGTTTTTT. Its protein product is CAIKVLGTSRKDTGELFF.

This clonotype has just a few counts. The V and J genes are TRBV7-9 and TRBJ2-3; D possibly matches TRBD1 or TRBD2 (5 bases each). The germline V gene has CDR1 SEHNR and CDR2 FQNEAQ (reference sequence). V was clipped by 5 bases and J by 2 bases, with 20 bases between them. The CDR3 covers 17 residues. CDR3 region: CASSNPEGRDLTDTQYF. The DNA for the CDR3 is TGTGCCAGCAGCAATCCCGAGGGACGGGACCTCACAGATACGCAGTATTTT. Variable domain in full (rest from reference TRBV7-9 and TRBJ2-3): DTGVSQNPRHKITKRGQNVTFRCDPISEHNRLYWYRQTLGQGPEFLTYFQNEAQLEKSRLLSDRFSAERPKGSFSTLEIQRTEQGDSAMYLCASSNPEGRDLTDTQYFGPGTRLTVL.

In this sample, this clonotype turned up many times. The CDR3 sequence is CASSLGPGLLYNEQFF. The CDR3 bases are TGTGCCAGCAGCTTAGGGCCGGGACTCCTATACAATGAGCAGTTCTTC. The chain couples TRBV7-8 to TRBJ2-1, with D perhaps matching TRBD2 (6 bases). The CDR3 contains 16 residues. Trimming took off 1 base at V and 4 bases at J, with 14 bases between the two ends. Germline V CDR1 and CDR2: SGHVS, FQNEAQ.